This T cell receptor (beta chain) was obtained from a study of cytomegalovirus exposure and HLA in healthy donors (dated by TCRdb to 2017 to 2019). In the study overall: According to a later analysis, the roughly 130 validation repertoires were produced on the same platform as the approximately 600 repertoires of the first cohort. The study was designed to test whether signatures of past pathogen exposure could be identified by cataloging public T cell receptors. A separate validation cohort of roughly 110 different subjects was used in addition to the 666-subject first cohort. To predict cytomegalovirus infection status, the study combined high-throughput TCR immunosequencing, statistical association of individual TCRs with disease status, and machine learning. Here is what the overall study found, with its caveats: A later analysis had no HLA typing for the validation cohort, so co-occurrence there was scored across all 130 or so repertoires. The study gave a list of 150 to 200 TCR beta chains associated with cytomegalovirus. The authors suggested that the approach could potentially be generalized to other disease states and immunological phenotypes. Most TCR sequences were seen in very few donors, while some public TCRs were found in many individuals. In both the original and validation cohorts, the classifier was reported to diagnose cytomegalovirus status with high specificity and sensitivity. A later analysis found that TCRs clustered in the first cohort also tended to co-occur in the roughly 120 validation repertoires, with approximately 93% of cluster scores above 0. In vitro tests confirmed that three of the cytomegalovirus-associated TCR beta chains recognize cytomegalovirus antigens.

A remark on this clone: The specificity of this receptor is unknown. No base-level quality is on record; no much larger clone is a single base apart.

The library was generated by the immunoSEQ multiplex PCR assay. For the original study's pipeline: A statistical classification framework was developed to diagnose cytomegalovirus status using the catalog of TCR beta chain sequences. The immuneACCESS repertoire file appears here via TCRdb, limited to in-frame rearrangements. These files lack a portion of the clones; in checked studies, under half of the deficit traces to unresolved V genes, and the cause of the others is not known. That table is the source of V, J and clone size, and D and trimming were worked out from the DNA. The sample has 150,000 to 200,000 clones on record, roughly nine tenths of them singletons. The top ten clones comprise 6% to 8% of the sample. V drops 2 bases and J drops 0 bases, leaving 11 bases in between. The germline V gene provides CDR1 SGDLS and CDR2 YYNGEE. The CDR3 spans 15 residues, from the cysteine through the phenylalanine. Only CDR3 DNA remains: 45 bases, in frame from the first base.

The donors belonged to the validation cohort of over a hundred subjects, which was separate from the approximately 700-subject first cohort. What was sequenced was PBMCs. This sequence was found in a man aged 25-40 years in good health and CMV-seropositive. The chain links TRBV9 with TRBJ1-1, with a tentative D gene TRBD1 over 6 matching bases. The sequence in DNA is TGTGCCAGCAGCGTGGGGGACACCTTGAACACTGAAGCTTTCTTT. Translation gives CASSVGDTLNTEAFF.